These 21 T cell receptor beta chains originate from one sample sequenced in a study of human T cells and chemical hapten exposure. Using its own MiXCR run on the RACE reads, TCRdb lists one record per CDR3 protein. The data contain about 68,000 distinct CDR3 sequences, about 10% of them singletons. Time point given: pre-sensitization, week 0. Treatment noted: therapeutic diphenylcyclopropenone sensitization with weekly scalp DPC. The sample was whole blood, taken in connection with sensitization to the hapten diphenylcyclopropenone (DPC). Every receptor here comes from a woman aged 45-65 years with alopecia areata. Some clones in this sample may be carry-over from other donors' samples.

The sample holds many counts of this clonotype. The chain links TRBV28 to TRBJ2-1; 9 bases agree with TRBD2. The J segment lost 11 bases and the V segment lost 8 bases, leaving 13 bases of the junction unmatched. Germline CDR1 MDHEN, CDR2 SYDVKM. The CDR3 contains 14 residues. The DNA of the CDR3 is TGTGCCAGCTCGCCGTCCCTAGCGGGAAAGAAGCAGTTCTTC. Residues: CASSPSLAGKKQFF.

This clonotype showed up just a few times. This chain connects TRBV11-3 to TRBJ2-3; no reliable D call. The germline CDR1 and CDR2 sequences are SGHNT and YENEEA. This CDR3 has 14 amino acids. Trimming left V 6 bases short and J 4 bases short, with 14 bases between. The CDR3 loop reads CASRHSGVSDTQYF. CDR3 nucleotides: TGTGCCAGCAGGCATAGTGGGGTGTCAGATACGCAGTATTTT. The full variable domain, its missing parts supplied by reference TRBV11-3 and TRBJ2-3, is EAGVVQSPRYKIIEKKQPVAFWCNPISGHNTLYWYLQNLGQGPELLIRYENEEAVDDSQLPKDRFSAERLKGVDSTLKIQPAELGDSAVYLCASRHSGVSDTQYFGPGTRLTVL.

The V gene is TRBV2, the J gene TRBJ1-5; D may be TRBD1 (5 bases). V lost 6 bases and J lost 6, with 12 bases in between. The CDR3 runs to 13 residues. CDR1 and CDR2 from the germline V gene are SNHLY and FYNNEI. CDR3 amino acids: CASRGREGQPQHF. In DNA form, the CDR3 reads TGTGCCAGCAGGGGCAGGGAGGGTCAGCCCCAGCATTTT.

In its sample, this clonotype was seen many times. The CDR3 bases are TGTGCCAGCTCACAAAACGGCCCAACTAATGAAAAACTGTTTTTT. Translating it yields CASSQNGPTNEKLFF. The chain recombines TRBV18 with TRBJ1-4; D gene uncertain. The CDR3 spans 15 residues. CDR1 and CDR2 (germline): KGHSH, LQKENI. Trimming left V 4 bases short and J 0 bases short, with 9 bases between. Full variable domain (outside the CDR3, taken from reference TRBV18 and TRBJ1-4): NAGVMQNPRHLVRRRGQEARLRCSPMKGHSHVYWYRQLPEEGLKFMVYLQKENIIDESGMPKERFSAEFPKEGPSILRIQQVVRGDSAAYFCASSQNGPTNEKLFFGSGTQLSVL.

This clonotype has a count of ten or more. CDR3 sequence: CASSRRRWDTEAFF. The CDR3, as DNA: TGTGCCAGCTCAAGGCGGAGGTGGGACACTGAAGCTTTCTTT. The chain uses TRBV11-2 and TRBJ1-1; D unclear. V lost 8 bases, J lost 3 bases, and 16 bases lay in between. The length of the CDR3 is 14 residues. CDR1 is SGHAT and CDR2 is FQNNGV in the germline V gene.

V and J are TRBV12-3 or TRBV12-4 and TRBJ2-7; D call uncertain. Trimming removed 3 bases at V and 2 bases at J, with 8 bases between. This CDR3 has 13 residues. The CDR3 is CASSFHSAYEQYF. The CDR3 DNA is TGTGCCAGCAGTTTTCACTCCGCCTACGAGCAGTACTTC.

This clonotype was recorded many times. The rearrangement joins TRBV28 to TRBJ2-1; weak D call: TRBD1 (5 bases). V was clipped by 7 bases and J by 9 bases, with 19 bases between them. Germline V CDR1 and CDR2: MDHEN, SYDVKM. The CDR3 sequence is 14 residues long. The CDR3 nucleotides read TGTGCCAGCAACCCCAGGGTGGTCGTCGGTGAGCAGTTCTTC. Translation: CASNPRVVVGEQFF.

This clonotype showed up many times. This CDR3 is CASSNTGGAEAFF. Written as DNA, the CDR3 is TGTGCCAGCAGTAATACCGGCGGCGCTGAAGCTTTCTTT. This chain uses TRBV6-2 or TRBV6-3 with TRBJ1-1; no reliable D call. V was trimmed by 5 bases and J by 6 bases, leaving 13 bases between them. This CDR3 has 13 amino acids. CDR1 is MNHEY and CDR2 is SVGEGT in the germline V gene.

This clonotype was seen many times. For the CDR3, the DNA is TGTGCCATCAGCAACAGGGAAGAGACCCAGTACTTC. It codes for CAISNREETQYF. V usage is TRBV10-3 and J usage is TRBJ2-5; D possibly corresponds to TRBD1 (6 bases). In germline, CDR1 is ENHRY, CDR2 SYGVKD. This CDR3 has 12 amino acids. Between the trimmed V and J ends, which lost 6 bases and 3 bases, there was a span of 8 bases.

Note on this clonotype: A read error may explain this, as a much larger clone is one base away. The chain employs TRBV3-1 and TRBJ2-3, with D perhaps being TRBD1 or TRBD2 (8 bases each). The CDR3 runs to 14 residues. Germline values: CDR1 LGHDT, CDR2 YNNKEL (reference sequence). CDR3 in amino acids: CASSPTGGLDMQYF. The CDR3 DNA reads TGTGCCAGCAGCCCTACAGGGGGACTAGATATGCAGTATTTT.

This clonotype was seen at least ten times. The rearrangement joins TRBV7-8 to TRBJ1-3; no reliable D call. Trimming took 5 bases from V and 0 from J, leaving 23 bases between them. The CDR3 extends over 19 amino acids. Germline loops: CDR1 SGHVS, CDR2 FQNEAQ. CDR3 DNA sequence: TGTGCCAGCAGCCCCAAGCGGACCCTTAACGCAAACTCTGGAAACACCATATATTTT. Translation: CASSPKRTLNANSGNTIYF.

This clonotype was counted between two and nine times. The rearrangement uses TRBV18 and TRBJ2-7, with a weak D call TRBD2 (6 bases). V was pared by 3 bases and J by 5 bases, with 20 bases between. The CDR3 loop spans 16 amino acids. Germline V gene data show CDR1 as KGHSH and CDR2 as LQKENI. CDR3 DNA sequence: TGTGCCAGCTCACCTGAGGCTAGCGCGGGAATAGACGAGCAGTACTTC. This encodes CASSPEASAGIDEQYF.

Of note for this clonotype: The junction departs from the called germline gene at one end, perhaps through a read error. The chain combines TRBV30 with TRBJ1-1; no clear D. Germline-derived CDR1 and CDR2 are GTSNPN and SVGIG (reference sequence). This CDR3 is 11 amino acids long. CDR3 bases: TGTGCCTGGCAGGATATCACTGAAGTTTTCTTT. It encodes CAWQDITEVFF.

This chain joins TRBV9 and TRBJ2-1, with D possibly TRBD1 on 6 matching bases. Germline loops: CDR1 SGDLS, CDR2 YYNGEE. V lost 3 bases and J 2 bases, leaving 12 bases between the germline ends. The CDR3 length is 15 residues. DNA of the CDR3: TGTGCCAGCAGCGATACAGGACAGCCCTACAATGAGCAGTTCTTC. The encoded protein is CASSDTGQPYNEQFF.

As concerns this clonotype: A much larger clonotype is one base distant, so this may be a read error. This sequence joins TRBV12-3 or TRBV12-4 and TRBJ2-5; D remains ambiguous. This CDR3 has 13 amino acids. CDR3 DNA: TGTACCAGCAGCAAAGGGCCTCTGAAGACCCAGTACTTC. Amino acid sequence: CTSSKGPLKTQYF.

This clonotype has at least ten counts. The chain employs TRBV5-1 and TRBJ2-3, with 7 bases that match TRBD1. Trimming removed 0 bases from V and 1 base from J; junction bases left unmatched: 8. Germline V gene sequence: CDR1 SGHRS, CDR2 YFSETQ. The CDR3 extends over 17 amino acids. The CDR3 loop reads CASSLGHRDSRTDTQYF. In DNA, the CDR3 is TGCGCCAGCAGCTTGGGACACCGGGACAGCCGCACAGATACGCAGTATTTT.

In nucleotides, the CDR3 is TGCAGCGTTAGCAAGAACACTGAAGCTTTCTTT. Translation: CSVSKNTEAFF. The chain couples TRBV29-1 to TRBJ1-1, with no clear D. This CDR3 has 11 amino acids. Trimming pared 5 bases from V and 1 base from J, leaving 5 bases between. Germline V CDR1 and CDR2: SQVTM, ANQGSEA.

This clonotype has ten or more counts. The chain employs TRBV4-2 and TRBJ1-1, with D unclear. The CDR3 is 14 amino acids. Deletions cut 0 bases from V and 1 base from J, with 6 bases between. CDR1 is LGHNA and CDR2 is YNFKEQ in the germline V gene. CDR3 sequence reads: CASSQDHENTEAFF. Written as DNA, the CDR3 is TGTGCCAGCAGCCAAGATCATGAGAACACTGAAGCTTTCTTT.

J is TRBJ2-3 and V is TRBV2, with D possibly TRBD2 on 6 matching bases. The CDR3 consists of 12 residues. Germline V CDR1 and CDR2: SNHLY, FYNNEI. With 6 bases removed from V and 5 bases from J, the gap between germline ends came to 9 bases. The CDR3 spells CASRTGEDTQYF. Written as DNA, the CDR3 is TGTGCCAGCAGAACGGGAGAAGATACGCAGTATTTT.

This chain connects TRBV11-2 to TRBJ2-1; the match to TRBD1 covers 7 bases. This CDR3 region has 16 residues. Germline CDR1 reads SGHAT; CDR2 reads FQNNGV. The trim removed 6 bases at V and 7 bases at J, leaving 15 bases unmatched. The CDR3 sequence: CASRDRQGWFGNEQFF. The CDR3 coding sequence is TGTGCCAGCAGAGATAGACAGGGCTGGTTTGGTAATGAGCAGTTCTTC.

The table lists this clonotype with a count of one. The CDR3 nucleotides are TGTGCCAGCTCACCCAATACAGGGAGCACTGAAGCTTTCTTT. Translated: CASSPNTGSTEAFF. The chain is built from TRBV18 and TRBJ1-1, with D possibly matching TRBD1 (6 bases). The V gene lost 3 bases and the J gene lost 4 bases, with 12 bases spanning the gap. CDR1 and CDR2 from the germline V gene are KGHSH and LQKENI. The CDR3 has 14 residues.